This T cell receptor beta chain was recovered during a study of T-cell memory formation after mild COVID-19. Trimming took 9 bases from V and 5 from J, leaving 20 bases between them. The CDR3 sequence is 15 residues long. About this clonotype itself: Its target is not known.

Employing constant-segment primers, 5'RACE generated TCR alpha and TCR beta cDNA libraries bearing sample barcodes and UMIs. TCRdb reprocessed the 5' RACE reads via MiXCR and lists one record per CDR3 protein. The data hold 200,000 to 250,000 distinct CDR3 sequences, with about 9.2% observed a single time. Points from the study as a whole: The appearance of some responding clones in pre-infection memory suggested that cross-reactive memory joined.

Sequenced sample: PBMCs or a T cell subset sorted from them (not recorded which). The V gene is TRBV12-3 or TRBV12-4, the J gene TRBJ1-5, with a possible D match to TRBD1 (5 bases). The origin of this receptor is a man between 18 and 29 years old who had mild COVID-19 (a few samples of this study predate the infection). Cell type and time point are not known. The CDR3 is CARARDGGRYQPQHF. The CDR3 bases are TGTGCCAGAGCCCGGGACGGCGGGCGCTATCAGCCCCAGCATTTT.